This TCR beta chain was recorded in a study of CD8+ T cells in alopecia areata. Study as a whole: Disease severity was quantified as SALT score of affected scalp area.

Trimming pared 4 bases from V and 8 bases from J, leaving 12 bases between. Germline assignment: CDR1 SGHNT and CDR2 YENEEA. The CDR3 sequence is 13 residues long. Treatment described: oral pan-JAK inhibitor, 5-10 mg twice daily. The investigators collected lesional scalp punch biopsies and peripheral blood from alopecia areata patients. Isolated RNA was reverse transcribed into cDNA used as the sequencing template. Only in-frame clones appear in the TCRdb table, and some are missing; sequencing was by immunoSEQ multiplex PCR. The repertoire holds roughly 140,000 clones, around 82% seen once, with 20% to 30% in the top ten.

This clonotype was obtained from a human donor with alopecia areata. The sample here was CD8+ T cells sorted from blood, taken at week 4, from a patient treated with tofacitinib. The chain combines TRBV11-3 with TRBJ2-1, with D hard to call. The CDR3 DNA follows: TGTGCCAGCAGCTCTTTCGACCATGATGAGCAGTTCTTC. It translates to CASSSFDHDEQFF.